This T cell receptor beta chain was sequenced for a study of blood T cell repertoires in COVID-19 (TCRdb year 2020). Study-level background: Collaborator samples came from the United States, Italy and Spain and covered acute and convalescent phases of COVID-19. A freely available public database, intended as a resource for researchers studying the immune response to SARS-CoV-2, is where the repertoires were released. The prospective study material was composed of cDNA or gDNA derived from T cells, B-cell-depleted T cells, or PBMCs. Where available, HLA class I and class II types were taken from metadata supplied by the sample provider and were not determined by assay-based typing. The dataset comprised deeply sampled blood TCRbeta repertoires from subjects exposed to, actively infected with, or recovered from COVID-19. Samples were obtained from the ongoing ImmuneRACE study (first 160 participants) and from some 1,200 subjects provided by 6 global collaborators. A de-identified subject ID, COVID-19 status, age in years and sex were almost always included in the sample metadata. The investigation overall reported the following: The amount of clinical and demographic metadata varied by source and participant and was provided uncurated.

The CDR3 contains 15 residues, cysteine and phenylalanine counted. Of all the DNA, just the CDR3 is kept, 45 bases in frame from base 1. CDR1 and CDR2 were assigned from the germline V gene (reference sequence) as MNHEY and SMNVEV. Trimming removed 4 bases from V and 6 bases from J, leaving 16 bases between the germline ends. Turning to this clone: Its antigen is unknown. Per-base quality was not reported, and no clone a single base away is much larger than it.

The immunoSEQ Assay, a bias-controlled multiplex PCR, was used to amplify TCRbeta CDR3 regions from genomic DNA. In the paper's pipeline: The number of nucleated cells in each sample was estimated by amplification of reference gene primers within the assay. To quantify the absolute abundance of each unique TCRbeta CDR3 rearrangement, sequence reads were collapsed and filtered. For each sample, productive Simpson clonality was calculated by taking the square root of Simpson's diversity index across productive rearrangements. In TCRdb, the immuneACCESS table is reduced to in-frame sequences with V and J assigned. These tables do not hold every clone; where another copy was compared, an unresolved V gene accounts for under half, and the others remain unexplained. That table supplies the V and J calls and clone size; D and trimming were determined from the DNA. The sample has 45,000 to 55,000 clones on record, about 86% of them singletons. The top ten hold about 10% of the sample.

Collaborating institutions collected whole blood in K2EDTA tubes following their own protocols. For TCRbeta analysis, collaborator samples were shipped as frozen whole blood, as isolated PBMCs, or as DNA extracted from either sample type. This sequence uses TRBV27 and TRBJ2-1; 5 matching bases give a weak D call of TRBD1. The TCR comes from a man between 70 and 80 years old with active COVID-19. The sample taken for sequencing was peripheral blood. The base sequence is TGTGCCAGCAGTTCTCCAACTCTAAGGGGCAATGAGCAGTTCTTC. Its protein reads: CASSSPTLRGNEQFF.